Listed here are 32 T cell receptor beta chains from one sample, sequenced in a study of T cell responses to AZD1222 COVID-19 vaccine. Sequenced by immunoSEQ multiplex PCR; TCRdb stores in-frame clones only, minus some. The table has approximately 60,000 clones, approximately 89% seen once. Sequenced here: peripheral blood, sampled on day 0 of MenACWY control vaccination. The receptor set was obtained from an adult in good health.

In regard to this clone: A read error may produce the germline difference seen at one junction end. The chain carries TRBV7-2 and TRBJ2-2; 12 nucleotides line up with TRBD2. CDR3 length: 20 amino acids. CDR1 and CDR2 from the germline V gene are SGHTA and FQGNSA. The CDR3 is CASSLAVASGRVYNTGELFF. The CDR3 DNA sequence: TGTGCCAGCAGCCTAGCCGTGGCTAGCGGGAGGGTATACAACACCGGGGAGCTGTTTTTT.

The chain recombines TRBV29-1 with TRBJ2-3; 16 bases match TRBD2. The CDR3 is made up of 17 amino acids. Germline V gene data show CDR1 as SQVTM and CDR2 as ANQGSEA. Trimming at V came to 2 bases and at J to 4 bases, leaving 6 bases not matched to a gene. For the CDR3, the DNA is TGCAGCGTTGAAAAGGGACTAGCGGGAGGGATCGCAGATACGCAGTATTTT. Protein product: CSVEKGLAGGIADTQYF.

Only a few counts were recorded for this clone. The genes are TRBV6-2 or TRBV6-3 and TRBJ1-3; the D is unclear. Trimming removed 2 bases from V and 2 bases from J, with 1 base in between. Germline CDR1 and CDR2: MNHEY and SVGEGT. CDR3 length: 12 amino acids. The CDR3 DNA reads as TGTGCCAGCAGTTACCCTGGAAACACCATATATTTT. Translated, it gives CASSYPGNTIYF.

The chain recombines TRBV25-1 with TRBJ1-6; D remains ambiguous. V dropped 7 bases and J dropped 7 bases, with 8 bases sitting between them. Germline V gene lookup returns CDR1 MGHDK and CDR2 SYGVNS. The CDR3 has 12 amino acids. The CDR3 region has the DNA TGTGCCAGCAATCTAGGGAATTCACCCCTCCACTTT. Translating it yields CASNLGNSPLHF.

DNA for the CDR3: TGTGCCAGCAGCGAGGCACAATGGGGAAACACCATATATTTT. Amino acids: CASSEAQWGNTIYF. The rearrangement joins TRBV5-8 to TRBJ1-3; D is ambiguous. Per the germline V gene, CDR1 is SGHTS and CDR2 is YDEGEE. Trimming left V 4 bases short and J 4 bases short, with 12 bases between. The CDR3 totals 14 residues.

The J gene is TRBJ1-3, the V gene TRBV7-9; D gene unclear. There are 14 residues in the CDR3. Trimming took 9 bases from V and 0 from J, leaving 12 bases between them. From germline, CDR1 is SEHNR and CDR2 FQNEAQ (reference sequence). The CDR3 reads CASLAADSGNTIYF. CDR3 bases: TGTGCCAGTCTTGCAGCCGACTCTGGAAACACCATATATTTT.

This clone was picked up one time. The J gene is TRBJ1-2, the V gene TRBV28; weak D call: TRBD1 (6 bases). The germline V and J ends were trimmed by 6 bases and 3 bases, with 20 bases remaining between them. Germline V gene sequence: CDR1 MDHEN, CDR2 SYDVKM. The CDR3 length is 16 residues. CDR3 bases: TGTGCCAGCAGCCCACATGGGACACCCGGGTACTATGGCTACACCTTC. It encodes CASSPHGTPGYYGYTF.

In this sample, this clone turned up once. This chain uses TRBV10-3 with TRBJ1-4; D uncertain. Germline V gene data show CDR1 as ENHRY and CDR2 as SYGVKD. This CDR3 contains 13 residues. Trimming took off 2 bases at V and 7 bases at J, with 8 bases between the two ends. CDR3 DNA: TGTGCCATCAGTGAGGAGGGCGGTGAAAAACTGTTTTTT. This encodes CAISEEGGEKLFF.

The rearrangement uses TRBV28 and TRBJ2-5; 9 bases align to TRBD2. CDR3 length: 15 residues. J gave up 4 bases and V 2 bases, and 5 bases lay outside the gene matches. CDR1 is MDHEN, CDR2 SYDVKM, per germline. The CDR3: CASSLAGGRGETQYF. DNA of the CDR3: TGTGCCAGCAGTTTAGCCGGCGGGAGGGGAGAGACCCAGTACTTC.

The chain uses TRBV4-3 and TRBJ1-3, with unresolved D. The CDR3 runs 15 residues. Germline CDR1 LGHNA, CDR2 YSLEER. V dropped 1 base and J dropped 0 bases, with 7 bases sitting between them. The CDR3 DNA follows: TGCGCCAGCAGCCAAGTCGCCAGCTCTGGAAACACCATATATTTT. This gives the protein CASSQVASSGNTIYF.

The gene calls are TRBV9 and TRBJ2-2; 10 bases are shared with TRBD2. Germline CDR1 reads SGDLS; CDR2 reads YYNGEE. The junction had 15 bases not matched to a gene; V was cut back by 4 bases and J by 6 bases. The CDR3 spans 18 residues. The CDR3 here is CASSYQQASGRVAGELFF. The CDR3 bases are TGTGCCAGCAGCTACCAGCAGGCCAGCGGGAGGGTGGCCGGGGAGCTGTTTTTT.

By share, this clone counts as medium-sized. The chain's CDR3 is CASKPAGEIDEQFF. The CDR3 DNA is TGTGCCAGCAAACCAGCGGGAGAAATCGATGAGCAGTTCTTC. This chain joins TRBV27 and TRBJ2-1; 8 bases are shared with TRBD2. The CDR3 covers 14 residues. CDR1 is MNHEY and CDR2 is SMNVEV in the germline V gene (reference sequence). Trimming cost V 7 bases and J 8 bases; bases outside gene matches: 10.

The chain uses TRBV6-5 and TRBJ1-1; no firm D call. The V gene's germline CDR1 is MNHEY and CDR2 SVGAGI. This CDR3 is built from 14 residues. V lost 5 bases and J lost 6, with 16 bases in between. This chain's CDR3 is CASSTRLWKSEAFF. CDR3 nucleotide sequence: TGTGCCAGCAGTACAAGGCTATGGAAGTCTGAAGCTTTCTTT.

CDR3 sequence (DNA): TGTGCCACTGGGCGGATGGCCGATGAGCAGTTCTTC. This gives the protein CATGRMADEQFF. The J gene is TRBJ2-1, the V gene TRBV7-9; D gene ambiguous. Trimming took 10 bases from V and 8 from J, leaving 15 bases between them. CDR1 SEHNR and CDR2 FQNEAQ come from the germline V gene (reference sequence). The CDR3 consists of 12 residues.

CDR3 sequence: CASSLEGGLYEQYF. The CDR3 DNA sequence: TGTGCCAGCAGCTTAGAGGGGGGGCTTTACGAGCAGTACTTC. The chain links TRBV7-6 to TRBJ2-7; possible D gene TRBD2, 7 bases. This CDR3 spans 14 amino acids. Trimming removed 1 base at V and 4 bases at J, with 11 bases between. The germline gives CDR1 SGHVS, CDR2 FNYEAQ.

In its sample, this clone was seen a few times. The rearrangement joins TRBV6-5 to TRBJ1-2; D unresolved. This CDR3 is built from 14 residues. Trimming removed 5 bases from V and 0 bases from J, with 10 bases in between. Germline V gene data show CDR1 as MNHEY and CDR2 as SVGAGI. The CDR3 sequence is CASSPLITNYGYTF. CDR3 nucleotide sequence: TGTGCCAGCAGTCCCTTGATAACTAACTATGGCTACACCTTC.

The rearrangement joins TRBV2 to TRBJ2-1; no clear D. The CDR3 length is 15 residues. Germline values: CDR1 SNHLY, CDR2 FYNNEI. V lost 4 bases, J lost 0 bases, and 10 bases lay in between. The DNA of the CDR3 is TGTGCCAGCAGTGCCGGCAGAAGCTCCTACAATGAGCAGTTCTTC. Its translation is CASSAGRSSYNEQFF.

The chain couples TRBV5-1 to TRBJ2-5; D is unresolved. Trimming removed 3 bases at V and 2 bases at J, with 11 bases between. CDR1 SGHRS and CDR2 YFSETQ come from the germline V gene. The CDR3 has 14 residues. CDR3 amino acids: CASSSSTVQETQYF. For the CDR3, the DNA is TGCGCCAGCAGCTCTTCGACGGTTCAAGAGACCCAGTACTTC.

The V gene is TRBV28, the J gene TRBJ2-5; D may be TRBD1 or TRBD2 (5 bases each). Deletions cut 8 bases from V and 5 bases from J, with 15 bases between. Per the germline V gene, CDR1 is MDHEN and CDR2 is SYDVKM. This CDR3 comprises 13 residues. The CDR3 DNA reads TGTGCCAGCTTCCCTGGGGACGGGGAGACCCAGTACTTC. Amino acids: CASFPGDGETQYF.

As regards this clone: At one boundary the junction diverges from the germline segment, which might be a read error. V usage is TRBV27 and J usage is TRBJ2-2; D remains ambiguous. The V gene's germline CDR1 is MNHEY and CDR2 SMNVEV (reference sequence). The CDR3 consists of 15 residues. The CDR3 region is CASNLLGGNTGELFF. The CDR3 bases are TGTGCCAGCAATTTATTGGGCGGGAACACCGGGGAGCTGTTTTTT.

The CDR3 DNA is TGTGCCAGCAGCTTGTGGGGCTTGGTGAATGAGCAGTTCTTC. Its translation: CASSLWGLVNEQFF. The rearrangement uses TRBV5-6 and TRBJ2-1, with a tentative D call TRBD1 (5 bases). Trimming took 1 base from V and 7 from J, leaving 12 bases between them. This CDR3 comprises 14 residues. Germline loops: CDR1 SGHDT, CDR2 YYEEEE.

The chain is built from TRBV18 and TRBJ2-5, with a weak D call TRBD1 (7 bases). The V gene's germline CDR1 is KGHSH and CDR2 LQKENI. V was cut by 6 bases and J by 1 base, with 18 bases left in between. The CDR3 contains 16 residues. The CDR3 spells CASSGPGQRVQETQYF. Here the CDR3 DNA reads TGTGCCAGCTCCGGCCCGGGACAGCGGGTCCAAGAGACCCAGTACTTC.

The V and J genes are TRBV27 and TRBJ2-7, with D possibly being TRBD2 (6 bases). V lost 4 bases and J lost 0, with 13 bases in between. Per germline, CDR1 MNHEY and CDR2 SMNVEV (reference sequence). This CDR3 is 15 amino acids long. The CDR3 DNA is TGTGCCAGCAGTTATATTAGCGGAGCCTCCTACGAGCAGTACTTC. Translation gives CASSYISGASYEQYF.

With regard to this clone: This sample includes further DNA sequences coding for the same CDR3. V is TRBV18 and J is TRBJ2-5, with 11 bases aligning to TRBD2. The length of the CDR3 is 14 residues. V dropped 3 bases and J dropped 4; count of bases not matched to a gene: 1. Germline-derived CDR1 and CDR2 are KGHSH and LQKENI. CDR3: CASSPGLAGETQYF. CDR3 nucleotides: TGTGCCAGCTCACCCGGACTAGCGGGAGAGACCCAGTACTTC.

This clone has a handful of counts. CDR3 sequence: CASSQDSPGPGRMYF. The CDR3, as DNA: TGTGCCAGCAGCCAAGACTCGCCAGGTCCGGGTCGGATGTACTTC. This rearrangement joins TRBV14 to TRBJ2-5; D uncertain. This CDR3 has 15 amino acids. V gave up 0 bases and J gave up 13 bases, with 21 bases separating them. The germline V gene encodes CDR1 SGHDN and CDR2 FVKESK.

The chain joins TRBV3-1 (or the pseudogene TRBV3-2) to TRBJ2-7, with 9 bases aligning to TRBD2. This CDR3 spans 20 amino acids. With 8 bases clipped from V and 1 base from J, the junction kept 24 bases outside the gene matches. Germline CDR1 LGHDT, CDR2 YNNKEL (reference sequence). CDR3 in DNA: TGTGCCAGCTCCCCCCATATAAGGCGGGAGGGCCTTCTTTGGTCCTACGAGCAGTACTTC. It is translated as CASSPHIRREGLLWSYEQYF.

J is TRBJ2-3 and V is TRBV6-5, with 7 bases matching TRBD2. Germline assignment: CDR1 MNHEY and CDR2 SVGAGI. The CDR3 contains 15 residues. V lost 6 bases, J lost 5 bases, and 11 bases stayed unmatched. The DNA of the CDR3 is TGTGCCAGCAGACCAACTAGACTAGCCCGAGATACGCAGTATTTT. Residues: CASRPTRLARDTQYF.

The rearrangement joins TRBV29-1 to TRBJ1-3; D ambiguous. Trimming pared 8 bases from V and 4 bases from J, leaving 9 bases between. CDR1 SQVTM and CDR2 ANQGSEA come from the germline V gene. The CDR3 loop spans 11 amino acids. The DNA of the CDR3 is TGCAGCTTCAGTAGGGGAAACACCATATATTTT. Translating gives CSFSRGNTIYF.

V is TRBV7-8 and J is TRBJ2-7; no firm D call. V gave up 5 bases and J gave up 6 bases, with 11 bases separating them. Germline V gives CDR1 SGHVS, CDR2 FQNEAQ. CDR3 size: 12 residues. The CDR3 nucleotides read TGTGCCAGCAGCCCAGAAGCATCCGAGCAGTACTTC. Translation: CASSPEASEQYF.

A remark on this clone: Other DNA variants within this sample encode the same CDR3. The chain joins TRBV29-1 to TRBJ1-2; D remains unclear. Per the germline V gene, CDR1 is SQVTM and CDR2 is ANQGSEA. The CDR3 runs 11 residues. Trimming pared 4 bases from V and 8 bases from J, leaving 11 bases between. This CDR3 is CSVVRGGGYTF. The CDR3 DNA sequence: TGCAGCGTTGTCCGGGGAGGCGGCTACACCTTC.

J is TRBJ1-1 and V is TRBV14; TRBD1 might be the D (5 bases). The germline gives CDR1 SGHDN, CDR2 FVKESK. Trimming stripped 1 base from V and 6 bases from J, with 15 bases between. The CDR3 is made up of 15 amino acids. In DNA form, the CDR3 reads TGTGCCAGCAGCCAAGGAAACACCAGGGTTGCTGAAGCTTTCTTT. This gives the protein CASSQGNTRVAEAFF. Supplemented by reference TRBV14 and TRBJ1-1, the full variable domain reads EAGVTQFPSHSVIEKGQTVTLRCDPISGHDNLYWYRRVMGKEIKFLLHFVKESKQDESGMPNNRFLAERTGGTYSTLKVQPAELEDSGVYFCASSQGNTRVAEAFFGQGTRLTVV.

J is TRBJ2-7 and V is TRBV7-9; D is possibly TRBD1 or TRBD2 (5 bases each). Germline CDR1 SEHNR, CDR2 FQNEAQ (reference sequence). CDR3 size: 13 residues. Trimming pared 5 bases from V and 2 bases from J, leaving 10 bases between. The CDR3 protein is CASSPRDAYEQYF. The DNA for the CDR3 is TGTGCCAGCAGCCCTAGGGACGCCTACGAGCAGTACTTC.